This T cell receptor beta chain was captured in a study of early T cells in non-severe SARS-CoV-2 infection (dated by TCRdb to 2020 to 2022). Background on the whole study: Bulk RNA from unsorted whole blood was used for TCR sequencing, so alpha and beta chains could not be paired. Study-wide findings and limitations: VDJdb matching was skewed toward anti-spike CD8 responses and likely underestimated virus-specific expansions by missing private and CD4 specificities.

The study was a case-control design nested within a healthcare worker cohort in London, UK, with weekly nasopharyngeal swab PCR tests and blood sampling. Between 23 and 31 March 2020, the week of the UK lockdown, healthcare workers were enrolled and then followed up weekly for as long as 16 weeks. CDR1 SNHLY and CDR2 FYNNEI were looked up in the germline V gene. The CDR3 contains 14 residues, cysteine and phenylalanine counted. Only the CDR3 region is kept as DNA, spanning 42 bases read in frame from base 1. V loses 4 bases of germline sequence and J loses 0 bases, and the interval between the two ends is 10 bases. As regards this clonotype: Its specific antigen is unknown. No quality values exist for individual bases; no much larger clone is one base distant.

Library creation used 5' RACE. Sequencing relied on a NextSeq 500. Unique molecular identifiers were attached to individual cDNA molecules in the TCR library protocol so that sequencing error and PCR bias could be corrected. Sequencing covered both TCR alpha and beta chains, and within each sample the abundances of alpha and beta sequences were tightly co-correlated. In the authors' own workflow: Decombinator V4 was used to annotate TCR sequences for V gene, J gene and CDR3. TCRs were defined as expanded if a significant change between any two time points was detected under a Poisson model with p below 0.0001. TCR abundances were normalised to the total number of TCRs sequenced in each sample and reported as counts per million. TRAV1-2 paired with TRAJ12, TRAJ20 or TRAJ33 defined MAIT TCRs, while TRAV10 paired with TRAJ18 defined iNKT TCRs. VDJdb, accessed 1 November 2021, was searched for CMV, EBV and SARS-CoV-2 annotated TCRs, excluding TCRs annotated for multiple antigens. The public reads were run again by TCRdb, first through fastp at Q25 and then through MiXCR, and only productive beta chains were kept. One record per CDR3 amino acid sequence lists the most common genes and DNA. The V and J calls come from TCRdb's annotation, not from the publication. For this sample there are 25,000 to 35,000 distinct CDR3 sequences; 5.4% appear just once. The top ten constitute about 20% of the sample.

In this chain, TRBV2 is recombined with TRBJ2-7, and TRBD2 may be the D gene, going by 5 matching bases. This TCR was recovered from an adult who was a healthcare worker with PCR-confirmed SARS-CoV-2 infection or an uninfected control (not recorded which). The specimen sequenced was whole blood. The CDR3 sequence is CASSARDNSYEQYF. The nucleotide sequence is TGTGCCAGCAGTGCCCGGGATAACTCCTACGAGCAGTACTTC.